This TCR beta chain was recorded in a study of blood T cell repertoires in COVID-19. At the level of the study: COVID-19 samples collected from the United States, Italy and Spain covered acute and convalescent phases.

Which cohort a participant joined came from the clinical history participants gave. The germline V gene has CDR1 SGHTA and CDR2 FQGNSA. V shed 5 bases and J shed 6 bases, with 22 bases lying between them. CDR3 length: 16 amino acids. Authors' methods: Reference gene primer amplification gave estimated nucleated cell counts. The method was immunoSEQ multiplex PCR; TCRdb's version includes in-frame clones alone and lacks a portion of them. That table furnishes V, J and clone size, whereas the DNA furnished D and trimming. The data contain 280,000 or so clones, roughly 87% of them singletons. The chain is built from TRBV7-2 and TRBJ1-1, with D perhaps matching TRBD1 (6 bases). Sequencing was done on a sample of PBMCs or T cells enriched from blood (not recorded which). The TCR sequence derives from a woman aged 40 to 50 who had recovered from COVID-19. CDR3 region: CASSLRPTQGYAEAFF. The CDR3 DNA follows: TGTGCCAGCAGCCTACGCCCCACTCAGGGGTACGCTGAAGCTTTCTTT.